These 24 T cell receptor beta chains were sequenced from one sample in a study of blood T cell repertoires in COVID-19. Sequencing was performed with immunoSEQ multiplex PCR; in TCRdb, only in-frame clones are kept and a portion is missing. The repertoire has 130,000 to 150,000 clones, approximately 84% of them found once; the top ten carry about 2.8%. Source material: peripheral blood. Source of these receptors: a human donor with acute or convalescent COVID-19. The donor label of this sample is uncertain.

The chain is built from TRBV2 and TRBJ1-4; no clear D gene. Trimming cost V 8 bases and J 7 bases, with 14 bases left between them. The germline V gene encodes CDR1 SNHLY and CDR2 FYNNEI. There are 13 residues in the CDR3. This chain's CDR3 is CASGLLGPEKLFF. In DNA form, the CDR3 reads TGTGCCAGCGGCCTACTAGGCCCTGAAAAACTGTTTTTT.

The chain has TRBV2 and TRBJ1-1; D gene ambiguous. CDR1 is SNHLY, CDR2 FYNNEI, per germline. V lost 7 bases and J 1 base, leaving 10 bases between the germline ends. The CDR3 is 13 residues long. The CDR3 DNA sequence: TGTGCCAGCATTAAGGCGGAGAACACTGAAGCTTTCTTT. Protein: CASIKAENTEAFF. Using reference TRBV2 and TRBJ1-1 for the parts outside the CDR3, the full variable domain is EPEVTQTPSHQVTQMGQEVILRCVPISNHLYFYWYRQILGQKVEFLVSFYNNEISEKSEIFDDQFSVERPDGSNFTLKIRSTKLEDSAMYFCASIKAENTEAFFGQGTRLTVV.

CDR3 region: CASEAPGEKNIQYF. CDR3 sequence (DNA): TGTGCCAGTGAAGCCCCCGGGGAGAAAAACATTCAGTACTTC. This rearrangement joins TRBV25-1 to TRBJ2-4; D is perhaps TRBD2 (5 bases). Germline values: CDR1 MGHDK, CDR2 SYGVNS. The V and J ends lost 9 bases and 4 bases respectively, with 16 bases between them. The CDR3 loop spans 14 amino acids. Supplemented by reference TRBV25-1 and TRBJ2-4, the full variable domain reads EADIYQTPRYLVIGTGKKITLECSQTMGHDKMYWYQQDPGMELHLIHYSYGVNSTEKGDLSSESTVSRIRTEHFPLTLESARPSHTSQYLCASEAPGEKNIQYFGAGTRLSVL.

The gene calls are TRBV6-2 or TRBV6-3 and TRBJ2-3, with 10 nucleotides matching TRBD2. The germline gives CDR1 MNHEY, CDR2 SVGEGT. This CDR3 has 17 amino acids. V was clipped by 5 bases and J by 1 base; unmatched bases: 9. CDR3 nucleotide sequence: TGTGCCAGCAGTCCGCTAGCGGGAGCTTACGGCACAGATACGCAGTATTTT. Translation gives CASSPLAGAYGTDTQYF.

In DNA form, the CDR3 reads TGTGCCAGCAGTCCGGGCTATGGCTACACCTTC. Its protein is CASSPGYGYTF. The chain is built from TRBV12-3 or TRBV12-4 and TRBJ1-2; no clear D. The germline V and J ends were trimmed by 5 bases and 4 bases, with 5 bases remaining between them. The CDR3 contains 11 residues.

This rearrangement joins TRBV18 to TRBJ2-7, with 7 positions matching TRBD1. CDR1 and CDR2 from the germline V gene are KGHSH and LQKENI. Germline trimming cut 3 bases from V and 1 base from J; bases unmatched to any gene: 9. The CDR3 runs 16 residues. The CDR3 DNA sequence: TGTGCCAGCTCACCTAGCATGGACAGGCAGTCCTACGAGCAGTACTTC. Translated: CASSPSMDRQSYEQYF.

The chain carries TRBV7-9 and TRBJ2-5; D possibly corresponds to TRBD2 (6 bases). Germline V gene sequence: CDR1 SEHNR, CDR2 FQNEAQ (reference sequence). The CDR3 length is 13 residues. V lost 3 bases and J lost 3, with 8 bases in between. The CDR3 here is CASSLTSEETQYF. In DNA form, the CDR3 reads TGTGCCAGCAGCTTGACTAGTGAAGAGACCCAGTACTTC.

This clone was counted once. The chain recombines TRBV7-3 with TRBJ2-2, with 12 bases that match TRBD2. CDR3 length: 15 amino acids. Germline assignment: CDR1 SGHTA and CDR2 FQGTGA. The junction had 5 bases not matched to a gene; V was cut back by 6 bases and J by 6 bases. DNA of the CDR3: TGTGCCAGCAGTCTAGGACTAGCGGGGCCCGGGGAGCTGTTTTTT. Encoded protein: CASSLGLAGPGELFF.

The genes are TRBV9 and TRBJ2-1, with 9 positions matching TRBD1. The germline gives CDR1 SGDLS, CDR2 YYNGEE. The V and J ends lost 7 bases and 4 bases, in that order; junction bases with no gene match: 9. The CDR3 extends over 15 amino acids. CDR3 in amino acids: CASHLGQGPYNEQFF. The CDR3 region has the DNA TGTGCCAGCCACCTGGGACAGGGCCCGTACAATGAGCAGTTCTTC.

The chain carries TRBV4-3 and TRBJ2-7; D perhaps matches TRBD1 (5 bases). The CDR3 has 15 amino acids. Trimming took off 1 base at V and 0 bases at J, with 10 bases between the two ends. Per germline, CDR1 LGHNA and CDR2 YSLEER. CDR3 protein: CASSQGSGISYEQYF. The CDR3 region has the DNA TGCGCCAGCAGCCAAGGCTCAGGGATCTCCTACGAGCAGTACTTC.

This clone was detected only a few times. The V and J genes are TRBV27 and TRBJ2-2; TRBD1 is a possible D gene (6 bases). The CDR3 consists of 14 residues. Germline V gene data show CDR1 as MNHEY and CDR2 as SMNVEV (reference sequence). The V end lost 5 bases, the J end lost 3 bases, and 10 bases lay between the germline ends. The CDR3, as DNA: TGTGCCAGCAGTCTCGGACAGCACACCGGGGAGCTGTTTTTT. It encodes CASSLGQHTGELFF.

This chain connects TRBV10-3 to TRBJ1-5, with no clear D. Germline V gives CDR1 ENHRY, CDR2 SYGVKD. Trimming left V 2 bases short and J 0 bases short, with 8 bases between. The CDR3 contains 15 residues. As DNA, the CDR3 is TGTGCCATCAGTGAGCGCGGGAATAGCAATCAGCCCCAGCATTTT. Translating it yields CAISERGNSNQPQHF.

The chain has TRBV7-9 and TRBJ1-5; no clear D gene. The CDR3 is made up of 14 amino acids. Germline lookup yields CDR1 SEHNR and CDR2 FQNEAQ (reference sequence). Trimming took off 6 bases at V and 1 base at J, with 10 bases between the two ends. CDR3 protein: CASSSDTSNQPQHF. Here the CDR3 DNA reads TGTGCCAGCAGTTCCGACACAAGCAATCAGCCCCAGCATTTT.

A single count supports this clone. V is TRBV4-3 and J is TRBJ2-7; 10 bases map to TRBD1. The length of the CDR3 is 16 residues. Germline CDR1 and CDR2: LGHNA and YSLEER. V was clipped by 3 bases and J by 4 bases; unmatched bases: 9. CDR3 coding DNA: TGCGCCAGCAGCCAGTCTCCCCCGGGACAGGGGTACGAGCAGTACTTC. Translated, it gives CASSQSPPGQGYEQYF.

The chain has TRBV12-3 or TRBV12-4 and TRBJ2-3; D is unresolved. V gave up 2 bases and J gave up 5 bases, with 8 bases separating them. The CDR3 has 13 residues. The CDR3 protein is CASSLWAGDTQYF. The CDR3 bases are TGTGCCAGCAGTTTATGGGCTGGAGATACGCAGTATTTT.

The V and J genes are TRBV29-1 and TRBJ1-1; no clear D. V lost 7 bases and J lost 1, with 7 bases in between. Germline loops: CDR1 SQVTM, CDR2 ANQGSEA. The CDR3 has 11 residues. For the CDR3, the DNA is TGCAGCGCTTCAGAGAACACTGAAGCTTTCTTT. Translated: CSASENTEAFF.

The V call is TRBV19, the J call TRBJ1-3; the D is unclear. Germline V gene data show CDR1 as LNHDA and CDR2 as SQIVND (reference sequence). This CDR3 contains 16 residues. Trimming pared 7 bases from V and 0 bases from J, leaving 16 bases between. The CDR3 DNA sequence: TGTGCCAGTACTGATCTTACACGCCGCTCTGGAAACACCATATATTTT. Amino acid sequence: CASTDLTRRSGNTIYF.

The V and J genes are TRBV6-6 and TRBJ2-3, with 10 bases identical to TRBD2. The V and J ends lost 0 bases and 5 bases, in that order; junction bases with no gene match: 2. The CDR3 is 15 residues long. The germline V gene encodes CDR1 MNHNY and CDR2 SVGAGI (reference sequence). This CDR3 is CASSYSGTSVDTQYF. The DNA for the CDR3 is TGTGCCAGCAGTTACTCCGGGACTAGCGTAGATACGCAGTATTTT.

This chain connects TRBV18 to TRBJ1-1; 9 bases align to TRBD1. J lost 3 bases, V lost 8 bases, and 7 bases had no gene match. The CDR3 has 14 amino acids. Germline V gene data show CDR1 as KGHSH and CDR2 as LQKENI. The CDR3 DNA is TGTGCCAGCGCCGGCGGGACAGGGTACACTGAAGCTTTCTTT. Its translation is CASAGGTGYTEAFF.

V gene TRBV6-2 or TRBV6-3 combines with J gene TRBJ2-7, with a possible D match to TRBD1 (6 bases). This CDR3 is 15 amino acids long. Germline V lookup: CDR1 MNHEY, CDR2 SVGEGT. Trimming removed 5 bases from V and 2 bases from J, with 16 bases in between. The chain's CDR3 is CASSRPGQGPYEQYV. The DNA for the CDR3 is TGTGCCAGCAGTCGACCGGGACAAGGACCCTACGAGCAGTACGTC.

The CDR3 here is CSVVPATGGDTGELFF. In DNA form, the CDR3 reads TGCAGCGTTGTCCCCGCGACAGGGGGGGACACCGGGGAGCTGTTTTTT. This chain joins TRBV29-1 and TRBJ2-2, with TRBD1 matching over 9 bases. The V gene end was trimmed by 4 bases and the J gene end by 3 bases; junction bases not matched to a gene: 9. The CDR3 consists of 16 residues. The germline CDR1 and CDR2 sequences are SQVTM and ANQGSEA.

This sequence joins TRBV25-1 and TRBJ2-1; tentative D call: TRBD1 (6 bases). Germline loops: CDR1 MGHDK, CDR2 SYGVNS. Trimming stripped 6 bases from V and 2 bases from J, with 11 bases between. This CDR3 comprises 14 residues. The CDR3 sequence: CASRETGTYNEQFF. CDR3 bases: TGTGCCAGCAGAGAGACAGGCACCTACAATGAGCAGTTCTTC. The full variable domain, completed using reference TRBV25-1 and TRBJ2-1, is EADIYQTPRYLVIGTGKKITLECSQTMGHDKMYWYQQDPGMELHLIHYSYGVNSTEKGDLSSESTVSRIRTEHFPLTLESARPSHTSQYLCASRETGTYNEQFFGPGTRLTVL.

V gene TRBV4-1 combines with J gene TRBJ2-7; unclear D gene. This CDR3 has 15 amino acids. Germline V lookup: CDR1 MGHRA, CDR2 YSYEKL. V was pared by 4 bases and J by 0 bases, with 13 bases between. The CDR3 sequence is CASSRDSTGSYEQYF. CDR3 nucleotide sequence: TGCGCCAGCAGCCGAGACTCCACTGGCTCCTACGAGCAGTACTTC.

This chain connects TRBV6-2 or TRBV6-3 to TRBJ2-5; D not resolved. This CDR3 region has 14 residues. The germline CDR1 and CDR2 sequences are MNHEY and SVGEGT. V was clipped by 3 bases and J by 5 bases, with 13 bases between them. The CDR3 sequence is CASSYPDLGETQYF. In DNA, the CDR3 is TGTGCCAGCAGTTATCCAGATCTCGGGGAGACCCAGTACTTC.